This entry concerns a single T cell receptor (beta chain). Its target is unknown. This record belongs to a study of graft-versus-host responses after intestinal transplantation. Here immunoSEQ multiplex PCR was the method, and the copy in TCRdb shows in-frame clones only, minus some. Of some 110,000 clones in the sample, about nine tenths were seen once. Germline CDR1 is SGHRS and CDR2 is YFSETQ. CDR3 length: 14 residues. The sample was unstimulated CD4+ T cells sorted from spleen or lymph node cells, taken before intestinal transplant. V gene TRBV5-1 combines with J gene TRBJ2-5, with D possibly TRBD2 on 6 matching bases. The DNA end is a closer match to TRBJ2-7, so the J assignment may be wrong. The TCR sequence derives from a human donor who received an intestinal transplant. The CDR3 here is CASSLSGDPYEQYF. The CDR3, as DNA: TGCGCCAGCAGCTTATCGGGGGACCCTTACGAGCAGTACTTC.